The present T cell receptor beta chain was sequenced within a study of blood T cell repertoires in COVID-19. Study context: PBMCs, B-cell-depleted T cells, or T cells provided the cDNA or gDNA that made up the material.

Method: immunoSEQ multiplex PCR; TCRdb's copy keeps in-frame clones and lacks some. Among around 480,000 clones listed, roughly 87% were seen once. This sequence originates from a woman aged 18-29 years who had recovered from COVID-19. The sequenced material came from PBMCs or T cells enriched from blood (not recorded which).

The CDR3 DNA reads TGTGCCACCAGCAGAGCTGGGACAGCTTTCTATGGCTACACCTTC. Encoded protein: CATSRAGTAFYGYTF. This chain connects TRBV15 to TRBJ1-2; 7 bases agree with TRBD1. The J segment lost 4 bases and the V segment lost 1 base, leaving 6 bases of the junction unmatched. The V gene's germline CDR1 is LNHNV and CDR2 YYDKDF (reference sequence). The CDR3 runs to 15 residues.